This TCR beta chain appears in the sequencing data of a study of T cell responses to AZD1222 COVID-19 vaccine. Findings of the study overall: Regions left unmutated in variants are reportedly the target of nearly half of spike-specific TCRs.

Repertoires were generated with immunoSEQ multiplex PCR, while TCRdb's copy carries only in-frame clones and drops some. The data hold about 96,000 clones, with roughly nine tenths observed a single time. For this clone: The antigen is unknown.

The CDR3 contains 14 residues. CDR1 LGHDT and CDR2 YNNKEL come from the germline V gene (reference sequence). Trimming shortened V by 3 bases and J by 4 bases, and 12 bases separated the two germline ends. The receptor was isolated from an adult in good health. The chain recombines TRBV3-1 (or the pseudogene TRBV3-2) with TRBJ1-1; no reliable D call. Sequenced material: peripheral blood, taken on day 0 of AZD1222 vaccination. The CDR3 DNA follows: TGTGCCAGCAGCCACGAGCGATCGAGCACTGAAGCTTTCTTT. Its translation is CASSHERSSTEAFF.